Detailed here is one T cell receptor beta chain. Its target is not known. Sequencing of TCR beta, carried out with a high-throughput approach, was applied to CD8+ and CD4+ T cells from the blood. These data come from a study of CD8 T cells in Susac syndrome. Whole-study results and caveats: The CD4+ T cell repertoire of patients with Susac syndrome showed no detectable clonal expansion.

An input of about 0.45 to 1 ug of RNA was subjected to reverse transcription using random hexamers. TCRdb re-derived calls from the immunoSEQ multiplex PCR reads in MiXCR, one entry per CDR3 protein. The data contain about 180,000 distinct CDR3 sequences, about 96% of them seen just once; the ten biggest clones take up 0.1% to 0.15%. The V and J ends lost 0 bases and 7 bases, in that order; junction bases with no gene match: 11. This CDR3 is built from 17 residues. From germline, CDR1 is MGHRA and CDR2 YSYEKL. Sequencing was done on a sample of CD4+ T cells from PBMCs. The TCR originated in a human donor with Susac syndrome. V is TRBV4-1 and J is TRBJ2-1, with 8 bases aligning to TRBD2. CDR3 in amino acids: CASSQDPSGRGVNEQFF. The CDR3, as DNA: TGCGCCAGCAGCCAAGACCCCAGCGGGAGAGGGGTTAATGAGCAGTTCTTC.